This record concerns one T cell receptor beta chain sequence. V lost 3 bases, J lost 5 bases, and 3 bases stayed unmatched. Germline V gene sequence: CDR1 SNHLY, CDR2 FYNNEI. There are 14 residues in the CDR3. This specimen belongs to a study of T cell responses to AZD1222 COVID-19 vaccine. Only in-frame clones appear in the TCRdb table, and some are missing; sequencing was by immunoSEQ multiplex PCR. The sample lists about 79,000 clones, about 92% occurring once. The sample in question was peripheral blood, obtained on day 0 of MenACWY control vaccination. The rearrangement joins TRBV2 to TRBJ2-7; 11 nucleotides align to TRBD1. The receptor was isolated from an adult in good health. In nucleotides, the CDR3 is TGTGCCAGCAGTGAGGGGACAGGGGGGCACGAGCAGTACTTC. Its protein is CASSEGTGGHEQYF.